The clone carrying this T cell receptor beta chain was counted at least ten times. TCRdb processed the 5' RACE reads anew with MiXCR; each CDR3 protein has one entry. The sample lists hundreds of thousands of distinct CDR3 sequences, over 11% occurring once. The CDR3 is made up of 14 amino acids. Trimming at V came to 4 bases and at J to 5 bases, leaving 5 bases not matched to a gene. Per the germline V gene, CDR1 is SNHLY and CDR2 is FYNNEI. These data are taken from a study of identical twins. This chain uses TRBV2 with TRBJ2-3; TRBD2 matches at 8 bases. Sequencing was done on a sample of memory (CD45RO+) T cells sorted from blood. This TCR derives from a woman between 18 and 29 years old in good health. The CDR3: CASSGAGAVDTQYF. The CDR3 DNA sequence: TGTGCCAGCAGTGGAGCGGGAGCAGTAGATACGCAGTATTTT.